What follows is one T cell receptor (beta chain) and its context. The V segment lost 4 bases and the J segment 5 bases; nucleotides outside the gene matches: 17. This CDR3 has 18 amino acids. Germline V gives CDR1 MNHEY, CDR2 SMNVEV (reference sequence). Primed by a sample-barcoded 5' primer and a J-beta primer mix, a second PCR proceeded for roughly 6 to 12 cycles. TCRdb re-analysed the 5' RACE reads in MiXCR, keeping a single row per CDR3 protein. The sample lists 1,800,000 or so distinct CDR3 sequences, approximately 40% occurring once. This specimen belongs to a study of blood T cells in healthy people across ages.

The source material was blood. V usage is TRBV27 and J usage is TRBJ1-5; 7 nucleotides agree with TRBD1. The receptor's source is a human donor in good health. The CDR3 DNA reads as TGTGCCAGCAGTTCCCTAGCCCTGACAGGGAGGATGCATCAGCCCCAGCATTTT. Protein product: CASSSLALTGRMHQPQHF.